This entry features one TCR beta chain sequence. Its antigen is not known. The source of the sample is a study of beta chain features in type 1 diabetes. CD4+ naive, central memory, regulatory and stem cell-like memory cells were sorted via CD45RO/CCR7/CD25/CD127/CD95/CD27. Overall study findings and caveats: All four CD4+ subsets from Type 1 diabetes patients carried moderately but significantly shorter TCRB CDR3s. Reads derived from cDNA could over-represent cells showing high TCR expression.

The germline CDR1 and CDR2 sequences are PRHDT and FYEKMQ (reference sequence). This CDR3 contains 15 residues. Expressed TCRB transcripts were sequenced because the entire RNA isolate underwent reverse transcription. The repertoire was sequenced with immunoSEQ multiplex PCR; TCRdb's copy has only in-frame clones and lacks some. In the table there are 680,000 or so clones, around 15% of which are singletons. V is TRBV13 and J is TRBJ2-5; possibly TRBD1 for D (5 bases). TRBJ2-7 explains the end of the DNA better; the J call may be wrong. The sequence derives from a man between 18 and 29 years old with type 1 diabetes. The sequenced sample was naive CD4+ T cells from blood. CDR3: CASSSYLDQGYEQYF. CDR3 bases: TGTGCCAGCAGCTCCTACCTCGACCAGGGCTACGAGCAGTACTTC.